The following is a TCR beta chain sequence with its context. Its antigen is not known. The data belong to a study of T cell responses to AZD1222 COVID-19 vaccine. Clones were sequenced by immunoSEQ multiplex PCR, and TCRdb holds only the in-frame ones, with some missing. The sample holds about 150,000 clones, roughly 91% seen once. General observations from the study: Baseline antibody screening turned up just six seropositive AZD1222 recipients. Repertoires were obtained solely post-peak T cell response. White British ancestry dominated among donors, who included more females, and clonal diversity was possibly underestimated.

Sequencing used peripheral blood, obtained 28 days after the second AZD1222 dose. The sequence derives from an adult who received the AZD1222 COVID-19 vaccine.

CDR3 loop: CASNTGGYGYTF. DNA for the CDR3: TGTGCCAGTAATACCGGGGGATATGGCTACACCTTC. The chain carries TRBV19 and TRBJ1-2; D is possibly TRBD1 (5 bases). Deletions cut 7 bases from V and 5 bases from J, with 11 bases between. In germline, CDR1 is LNHDA, CDR2 SQIVND (reference sequence). This CDR3 spans 12 amino acids.